These 3 T cell receptor beta chains were all obtained from the same sample, sequenced in a study of CD8 T cells in Susac syndrome (dated by TCRdb to between 2018 and 2020). Library construction relied on the immunoSEQ multiplex PCR assay. RNA was extracted using the RNeasy kit, and about 0.45 to 1 ug of the RNA was reverse transcribed with random hexamers. The raw public reads went through TCRdb reprocessing: fastp at Q25, MiXCR clone calling, in-frame beta chains kept. Every distinct CDR3 protein forms one entry, paired with its most common genes and DNA. This sample holds around 200,000 distinct CDR3 sequences; roughly 95% were observed only once. The ten most abundant clones make up roughly 0.095% of the sample. The specimen sequenced was CD4+ T cells from PBMCs. Receptor source: a human donor with multiple sclerosis.

This chain links TRBV2 with TRBJ1-2; 9 bases map to TRBD1. The V and J ends lost 8 bases and 3 bases, in that order; junction bases with no gene match: 4. The CDR3 consists of 13 residues. Germline values: CDR1 SNHLY, CDR2 FYNNEI. DNA for the CDR3: TGTGCCAGCCGCGGGGACAGGGACTATGGCTACACCTTC. Protein: CASRGDRDYGYTF.

The rearrangement joins TRBV14 to TRBJ2-3; TRBD1 matches at 12 bases. CDR1 and CDR2 from the germline V gene are SGHDN and FVKESK. There are 15 residues in the CDR3. The V segment lost 4 bases and the J segment 5 bases; nucleotides outside the gene matches: 4. The CDR3 DNA reads as TGTGCCAGCAGCCGGGACAGGGGGCGGTTAGATACGCAGTATTTT. It codes for CASSRDRGRLDTQYF.

V gene TRBV20-1 combines with J gene TRBJ1-2; D ambiguous. CDR1 and CDR2 (germline): DFQATT, SNEGSKA (reference sequence). Between the trimmed V and J ends, which lost 0 bases and 8 bases, there was a span of 13 bases. The CDR3 spans 13 residues. As DNA, the CDR3 is TGCAGTGCTAGAGATCCTCAGGCGGGGGGCTACACCTTC. Translation: CSARDPQAGGYTF.